This TCR beta chain stems from a study of T-cell memory formation after mild COVID-19. TCRalpha and TCRbeta libraries used 5'RACE with constant-segment primers and UMIs. A single record per CDR3 protein comes from TCRdb applying MiXCR to the 5' RACE reads. The repertoire includes 170,000 or so distinct CDR3 sequences, roughly 28% of them detected once, and more than 10% sits in the top ten. The germline V gene has CDR1 LNHDA and CDR2 SQIVND (reference sequence). V shed 4 bases and J shed 8 bases, with 6 bases lying between them. There are 11 residues in the CDR3. This receptor was obtained from an adult woman who had mild COVID-19 (a few samples of this study predate the infection). Cell type and time point are not known. This chain links TRBV19 with TRBJ2-4; D is undetermined. Sequencing was done on a sample of PBMCs or a T cell subset sorted from them (not recorded which). This chain's CDR3 is CASSREDIQYF. The CDR3 DNA is TGTGCCAGTAGTAGGGAAGACATTCAGTACTTC.